This T cell receptor (beta chain) derives from a study of control samples from healthy donors and cancer patients. The trim removed 4 bases at V and 0 bases at J, leaving 2 bases unmatched. The CDR3 totals 15 residues. Germline values: CDR1 KGHSH, CDR2 LQKENI. Libraries were prepared by immunoSEQ multiplex PCR; TCRdb keeps only in-frame clonotypes and omits some of them. The table records roughly 100,000 clones, 83% of them present only once. The TCR comes from a woman in her forties or fifties in good health. The chain combines TRBV18 with TRBJ1-5, with 8 bases lining up with TRBD1. Source material: blood. CDR3 nucleotide sequence: TGTGCCAGCTCACAGACAGGGGTTAGCAATCAGCCCCAGCATTTT. Translated, it gives CASSQTGVSNQPQHF.